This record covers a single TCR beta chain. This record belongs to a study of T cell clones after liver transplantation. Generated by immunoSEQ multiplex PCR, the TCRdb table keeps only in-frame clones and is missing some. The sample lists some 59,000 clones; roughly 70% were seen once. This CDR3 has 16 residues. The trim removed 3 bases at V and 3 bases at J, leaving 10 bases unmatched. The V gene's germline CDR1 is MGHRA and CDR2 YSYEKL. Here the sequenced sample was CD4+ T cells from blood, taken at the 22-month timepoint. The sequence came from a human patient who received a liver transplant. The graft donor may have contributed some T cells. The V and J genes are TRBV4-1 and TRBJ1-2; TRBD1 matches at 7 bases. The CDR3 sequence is CASSHILGGLDYGYTF. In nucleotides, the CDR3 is TGCGCCAGCAGCCACATCTTAGGGGGCCTGGACTATGGCTACACCTTC.